Following are 31 T cell receptor beta chains from one sample sequenced in a study of blood T cell repertoires in COVID-19. Using immunoSEQ multiplex PCR, the repertoire was profiled, and TCRdb retains in-frame clones only, with some absent. Of 250,000 to 300,000 clones listed, about 68% were seen once; the top ten hold 2.5% to 4%. Specimen: peripheral blood. The receptors here all came from a woman older than 75 with acute or convalescent COVID-19.

This clone has a handful of counts. The rearrangement links TRBV7-7 to TRBJ2-1; 10 positions agree with TRBD2. The ends lost 5 bases at V and 5 bases at J; junction bases unmatched: 9. This CDR3 has 16 amino acids. Germline CDR1 is SSHAT and CDR2 is FNYEAQ (reference sequence). The DNA of the CDR3 is TGTGCCAGCAGCCCGATCTCAGCGGGGGGGGACAATGAGCAGTTCTTC. Translation: CASSPISAGGDNEQFF.

This chain connects TRBV3-1 (or the pseudogene TRBV3-2) to TRBJ1-2; D not resolved. This CDR3 contains 14 residues. Germline V gives CDR1 LGHDT, CDR2 YNNKEL (reference sequence). The ends were cut back, 5 bases at V and 7 bases at J, with 17 bases in the middle. The CDR3, as DNA: TGTGCCAGCAGCATAAGCGGGTCCTTAGGTGGCTACACCTTC. Protein product: CASSISGSLGGYTF.

As DNA, the CDR3 is TGTGCCAGCAGCGTTATGTGGGGCGGTCAGCCCCAGCATTTT. The encoded protein is CASSVMWGGQPQHF. This chain joins TRBV9 and TRBJ1-5, with a possible D match to TRBD1 (5 bases). The CDR3 extends over 14 amino acids. The germline V and J ends were trimmed by 2 bases and 6 bases, with 12 bases remaining between them. Germline assignment: CDR1 SGDLS and CDR2 YYNGEE. The complete variable domain, with remaining parts taken from reference TRBV9 and TRBJ1-5, reads DSGVTQTPKHLITATGQRVTLRCSPRSGDLSVYWYQQSLDQGLQFLIQYYNGEERAKGNILERFSAQQFPDLHSELNLSSLELGDSALYFCASSVMWGGQPQHFGDGTRLSIL.

V is TRBV18 and J is TRBJ1-4; 8 positions agree with TRBD1. The CDR3 has 14 residues. J lost 7 bases, V lost 4 bases, and 5 bases had no gene match. Germline V CDR1 and CDR2: KGHSH, LQKENI. The CDR3 nucleotides read TGTGCCAGCTCACAGGACAGGGATGGTGAAAAACTGTTTTTT. This translates into CASSQDRDGEKLFF.

The CDR3 region is CASSQGTGVSEAFF. CDR3 coding DNA: TGTGCCAGCAGCCAAGGGACAGGGGTATCCGAAGCTTTCTTT. The rearrangement joins TRBV7-9 to TRBJ1-1; 10 nucleotides agree with TRBD1. CDR3 length: 14 residues. J lost 8 bases, V lost 5 bases, and 8 bases had no gene match. Per germline, CDR1 SEHNR and CDR2 FQNEAQ (reference sequence). The whole variable domain, filled in from reference TRBV7-9 and TRBJ1-1, reads DTGVSQNPRHKITKRGQNVTFRCDPISEHNRLYWYRQTLGQGPEFLTYFQNEAQLEKSRLLSDRFSAERPKGSFSTLEIQRTEQGDSAMYLCASSQGTGVSEAFFGQGTRLTVV.

V and J are TRBV5-1 and TRBJ2-7; TRBD2 matches at 13 bases. Germline V lookup: CDR1 SGHRS, CDR2 YFSETQ. J gave up 0 bases and V 0 bases, and 3 bases lay outside the gene matches. This CDR3 comprises 17 residues. The CDR3 loop reads CASSLGRLAGGSYEQYF. CDR3 nucleotide sequence: TGCGCCAGCAGCTTGGGGCGACTAGCGGGAGGCTCCTACGAGCAGTACTTC.

This chain uses TRBV19 with TRBJ1-4; 9 nucleotides line up with TRBD1. The germline V gene encodes CDR1 LNHDA and CDR2 SQIVND (reference sequence). Germline trimming cut 3 bases from V and 5 bases from J; bases unmatched to any gene: 10. The CDR3 consists of 17 residues. The CDR3 is CASSMKTGGAVNEKLFF. CDR3 in DNA: TGTGCCAGTAGTATGAAGACAGGGGGGGCGGTAAATGAAAAACTGTTTTTT.

The chain employs TRBV7-2 and TRBJ2-7; 10 bases match TRBD2. V lost 4 bases and J lost 4; bases outside the gene matches: 10. The CDR3 totals 16 residues. The germline CDR1 and CDR2 sequences are SGHTA and FQGNSA. CDR3 bases: TGTGCCAGCAGCTCCCACTCTAGCGGGAGTTTATACGAGCAGTACTTC. Translating gives CASSSHSSGSLYEQYF.

The chain is built from TRBV12-3 or TRBV12-4 and TRBJ2-7, with D maybe TRBD2 (7 bases). CDR3 length equals 13 residues. Trimming took 3 bases from V and 7 from J, leaving 13 bases between them. In nucleotides, the CDR3 is TGTGCCAGCAGTTTCGGGGGGCACAGAGAGCAGTACTTC. Protein sequence: CASSFGGHREQYF.

The chain recombines TRBV27 with TRBJ2-3; maybe TRBD1 (6 bases). Between the trimmed V and J ends, which lost 11 bases and 6 bases, there was a span of 27 bases. In germline, CDR1 is MNHEY, CDR2 SMNVEV (reference sequence). The CDR3 contains 16 residues. CDR3 nucleotide sequence: TGTGCCTCAGAGTCGGGGACATGGGCCAGGAGGGATACGCAGTATTTT. Protein sequence: CASESGTWARRDTQYF.

The chain employs TRBV5-5 and TRBJ2-1, with TRBD1 as a possible D gene (5 bases). CDR1 and CDR2 from the germline V gene are SGHKS and YYEKEE (reference sequence). V lost 2 bases, J lost 3 bases, and 12 bases lay in between. The CDR3 runs 15 residues. The CDR3 loop reads CASSFRGADYNEQFF. The CDR3 region has the DNA TGTGCCAGCAGCTTTCGTGGGGCTGACTACAATGAGCAGTTCTTC.

The V and J genes are TRBV5-1 and TRBJ2-2, with a possible D match to TRBD1 (6 bases). V was cut by 4 bases and J by 5 bases, with 15 bases left in between. Per the germline V gene, CDR1 is SGHRS and CDR2 is YFSETQ. The CDR3 consists of 15 residues. The CDR3 region has the DNA TGCGCCAGCAGCCCAGGGGCTAGATGGACCGGGGAGCTGTTTTTT. The encoded protein is CASSPGARWTGELFF.

The chain links TRBV11-2 to TRBJ2-3; TRBD2 matches 10 bases. This CDR3 is built from 15 residues. J gave up 7 bases and V 1 base, and 5 bases lay outside the gene matches. CDR1 is SGHAT and CDR2 is FQNNGV in the germline V gene. DNA for the CDR3: TGTGCCAGCAGCTTAGTCTCTAGCGGGAGATATACGCAGTATTTT. Translating gives CASSLVSSGRYTQYF.

The chain uses TRBV6-5 and TRBJ1-4; D not certain. The CDR3 length is 11 residues. Germline loops: CDR1 MNHEY, CDR2 SVGAGI. With 8 bases removed from V and 5 bases from J, the gap between germline ends came to 6 bases. CDR3 residues: CASRRNEKLFF. CDR3 bases: TGTGCCAGCCGGAGGAATGAAAAACTGTTTTTT.

The chain links TRBV6-1 to TRBJ1-4; 7 bases map to TRBD1. Germline V CDR1 and CDR2: MNHNS, SASEGT. Trimming removed 2 bases from V and 4 bases from J; junction bases left unmatched: 7. The CDR3 runs to 16 residues. In nucleotides, the CDR3 is TGTGCCAGCAGTGAAACCCCACAGGGGTTTAATGAAAAACTGTTTTTT. Translating it yields CASSETPQGFNEKLFF.

In this sample, this clone turned up many times. The chain links TRBV5-1 to TRBJ1-2; TRBD1 might be the D (5 bases). CDR3 length equals 16 residues. Trimming left V 0 bases short and J 7 bases short, with 19 bases between. The germline CDR1 and CDR2 sequences are SGHRS and YFSETQ. The CDR3 spells CASSLDGAIAFSGYTF. CDR3 sequence (DNA): TGCGCCAGCAGCTTGGATGGGGCGATAGCATTCTCTGGCTACACCTTC.

V is TRBV14 and J is TRBJ2-5; a possible D gene is TRBD2 (6 bases). V lost 3 bases and J 2 bases, leaving 16 bases between the germline ends. The germline V gene has CDR1 SGHDN and CDR2 FVKESK. This CDR3 contains 16 residues. The CDR3 coding sequence is TGTGCCAGCAGCCATCTAGGAGCGGGTCTTCAAGAGACCCAGTACTTC. Its protein is CASSHLGAGLQETQYF.

In this sample, this clone turned up many times. V usage is TRBV3-1 (or the pseudogene TRBV3-2) and J usage is TRBJ1-5; possibly TRBD1 for D (5 bases). The CDR3 extends over 14 amino acids. Trimming pared 4 bases from V and 7 bases from J, leaving 14 bases between. In germline, CDR1 is LGHDT, CDR2 YNNKEL (reference sequence). Here the CDR3 reads CASSPKSGPQPQHF. Here the CDR3 DNA reads TGTGCCAGCAGCCCTAAGTCAGGGCCCCAGCCCCAGCATTTT.

The V gene is TRBV18, the J gene TRBJ1-1, with no clear D. Germline V gene sequence: CDR1 KGHSH, CDR2 LQKENI. V was clipped by 3 bases and J by 0 bases, with 8 bases between them. The CDR3 consists of 14 residues. CDR3: CASSPVQMNTEAFF. The CDR3 DNA reads as TGTGCCAGCTCACCGGTACAGATGAACACTGAAGCTTTCTTT.

J is TRBJ2-7 and V is TRBV18; 8 bases fit TRBD1. The CDR3 extends over 13 amino acids. J gave up 7 bases and V 3 bases, and 5 bases lay outside the gene matches. Germline CDR1 reads KGHSH; CDR2 reads LQKENI. CDR3 nucleotides: TGTGCCAGCTCACCCGGACAGGGTGGGGAGCAGTACTTC. Translating it yields CASSPGQGGEQYF.

J is TRBJ2-7 and V is TRBV12-3 or TRBV12-4, with 8 bases lining up with TRBD2. CDR3 size: 11 residues. With 6 bases clipped from V and 12 bases from J, the junction kept 7 bases outside the gene matches. CDR3 bases: TGTGCCAGCAGAGGGACTAGGGGGACGTACTTC. Its protein is CASRGTRGTYF.

The chain joins TRBV6-6 to TRBJ2-7; no firm D call. Deletions cut 6 bases from V and 0 bases from J, with 6 bases between. The CDR3 totals 12 residues. Germline CDR1 MNHNY, CDR2 SVGAGI (reference sequence). The CDR3 here is CASSPSSYEQYF. CDR3 bases: TGTGCCAGCAGCCCCAGCTCCTACGAGCAGTACTTC.

Many counts were recorded for this clone. The chain couples TRBV25-1 to TRBJ1-2; D is possibly TRBD1 (6 bases). Germline V gene sequence: CDR1 MGHDK, CDR2 SYGVNS. There are 18 residues in the CDR3. The ends were cut back, 9 bases at V and 3 bases at J, with 29 bases in the middle. As DNA, the CDR3 is TGTGCCAGTATAAGGGGGTCCTTTGGCGTTGGTTTAGACTATGGCTACACCTTC. It yields the protein CASIRGSFGVGLDYGYTF.

The chain is built from TRBV4-1 and TRBJ1-2; unclear D gene. The CDR3 is 13 residues long. The V end was cut by 0 bases, the J end by 1 base, with 3 bases between. Germline V gives CDR1 MGHRA, CDR2 YSYEKL. CDR3 sequence (DNA): TGCGCCAGCAGCCAAGAACTTAACTATGGCTACACCTTC. Its protein is CASSQELNYGYTF.

In its sample, this clone was seen many times. The rearrangement links TRBV5-1 to TRBJ2-1; 8 nucleotides match TRBD1. V lost 5 bases, J lost 4 bases, and 8 bases stayed unmatched. In germline, CDR1 is SGHRS, CDR2 YFSETQ. This CDR3 is 15 amino acids long. CDR3: CASRFGQGTYNEQFF. The DNA for the CDR3 is TGCGCCAGCAGATTTGGACAGGGAACATACAATGAGCAGTTCTTC.

This clone was detected a few times. The rearrangement joins TRBV6-6 to TRBJ2-5, with no clear D. CDR3 length equals 11 residues. Trimming shortened V by 4 bases and J by 5 bases, and 5 bases separated the two germline ends. CDR1 is MNHNY, CDR2 SVGAGI, per germline (reference sequence). The CDR3 nucleotides read TGTGCCAGCAGTTCGTCGGAGACCCAGTACTTC. Translating gives CASSSSETQYF.

The chain is built from TRBV4-1 and TRBJ2-1, with 10 bases identical to TRBD2. V lost 3 bases to trimming and J lost 6 bases; unmatched junction nucleotides: 8. CDR1 and CDR2 from the germline V gene are MGHRA and YSYEKL. The length of the CDR3 is 16 residues. In nucleotides, the CDR3 is TGCGCCAGCAGCCAGTCTAGCGGGAGCTGGGGCAATGAGCAGTTCTTC. It yields the protein CASSQSSGSWGNEQFF.

The gene calls are TRBV4-1 and TRBJ1-3; weak D call: TRBD1 (6 bases). The CDR3 has 15 amino acids. CDR1 MGHRA and CDR2 YSYEKL come from the germline V gene. V lost 0 bases and J 5 bases, leaving 11 bases between the germline ends. The CDR3 region has the DNA TGCGCCAGCAGCCAAGAGGGGGCAGGACGAAACACCATATATTTT. Its protein is CASSQEGAGRNTIYF.

The rearrangement uses TRBV9 and TRBJ1-2; D call uncertain. From germline, CDR1 is SGDLS and CDR2 YYNGEE. The CDR3 consists of 13 residues. V lost 1 base and J 2 bases, leaving 6 bases between the germline ends. The CDR3 reads CASSVTENYGYTF. The CDR3 DNA reads as TGTGCCAGCAGCGTAACAGAGAACTATGGCTACACCTTC.

There are many counts of this clone. This chain links TRBV11-2 with TRBJ1-4, with 11 nucleotides matching TRBD1. Germline lookup yields CDR1 SGHAT and CDR2 FQNNGV. Losses at the gene ends were 4 bases for V and 7 bases for J; bases not matched to a gene: 2. The CDR3 sequence is 14 residues long. The CDR3 nucleotides read TGTGCCAGCAGCTCCGGACAGGGGGCTGAAAAACTGTTTTTT. It encodes CASSSGQGAEKLFF.

V usage is TRBV2 and J usage is TRBJ1-6, with TRBD1 matching 7 bases. Germline CDR1 reads SNHLY; CDR2 reads FYNNEI. V trimming: 9 bases; J trimming: 10 bases; junction bases outside the gene matches: 15. The CDR3 extends over 15 amino acids. CDR3 sequence: CASRLYRGLVSPLHF. The DNA for the CDR3 is TGTGCCAGTAGACTTTACAGGGGACTGGTATCACCCCTCCACTTT.